The source of this T cell receptor (beta chain) is a study of cytomegalovirus exposure and HLA in healthy donors. The primer mix had 60 Vbeta and 13 Jbeta primers. TCRdb's copy holds only in-frame clones and misses some; the assay was immunoSEQ multiplex PCR. There are around 93,000 clones in the sample; approximately 80% occur only once, and roughly 3.8% lies in the top ten. General observations from the study: A missense variant in DCLRE1C was later tied to TCR beta V- and J-gene trimming. Apart from CMV serostatus, no immune exposure information was available. What a later analysis showed was that several of the most significant clusters appeared linked to common viral pathogens.

This clone was seen only once. Its antigen is not known. Sequencing was done on a sample of PBMCs. This receptor was taken from a man aged 45-65 years in good health and CMV-seronegative.

CDR3 nucleotides: TGTGCCAGTAAGGGTAGACTAGCGGTAGATACGCAGTATTTT. This translates into CASKGRLAVDTQYF. V usage is TRBV28 and J usage is TRBJ2-3; TRBD2 aligns across 9 bases. Germline V gives CDR1 MDHEN, CDR2 SYDVKM. This CDR3 comprises 14 residues. V was pared by 9 bases and J by 5 bases, with 9 bases of the junction left unmatched.